This TCR beta chain was sequenced in a study of regulatory T cells in long-lasting Graves disease. About the research overall: Over-5-year antithyroid drug use with positive TSH receptor antibodies defined persistent Graves' disease in the study. Notes on the study in general: There was favoring of TRBV28, TRBJ1-2 and TRBJ2-5 in persistent disease. The study found persistent patients shared more public clonotypes (approximately 2,700) than new patients (around 870).

Time point: persistent/refractory GD, antithyroid drugs over 5 years with positive TRAb. PBMC RNA was the source of the TCR library. EDTA tubes collected 9 to 9.5 milliliters of peripheral blood. Notes on this clonotype: The antigen is undetermined.

Trimming left V 4 bases short and J 4 bases short, with 17 bases between. Germline-derived CDR1 and CDR2 are LGHDT and YNNKEL (reference sequence). The CDR3 is 15 amino acids. To make TCR beta libraries, researchers used iRepertoire HTBI primers and Arm-PCR of CDR3 regions. One entry per CDR3 protein results from TCRdb running MiXCR on the multiplex PCR reads. The table has about 290,000 distinct CDR3 sequences, around 23% seen once; the top ten hold more than 55%. The clonotype originates from a female donor with Graves disease. The input for sequencing was peripheral blood mononuclear cells (PBMCs), taken when the disease was refractory, from a patient treated with antithyroid drugs. The J gene is TRBJ2-7, the V gene TRBV3-1; D is ambiguous. In DNA form, the CDR3 reads TGTGCCAGCAGCCGTCAAACGGGCCGAGAATACGAGCAGTACTTC. Protein sequence: CASSRQTGREYEQYF.